The clone carrying this T cell receptor beta chain was observed a few times. Time point of the sample: patch test 3, about 24 weeks after DPC sensitization. Specified treatment: therapeutic diphenylcyclopropenone sensitization with weekly scalp DPC. The source of the sample is a study of human T cells and chemical hapten exposure. Each CDR3 protein is one row after TCRdb ran MiXCR on the RACE reads. Of approximately 90,000 distinct CDR3 sequences listed, about 28% are singletons. The CDR3 sequence is 14 residues long. The V gene's germline CDR1 is GTSNPN and CDR2 SVGIG (reference sequence). The V end was cut by 1 base, the J end by 1 base, with 11 bases between.

The source of this sequence is a man aged 35 to 55 with alopecia areata. Some clones in this sample may be carry-over from other donors' samples. The chain joins TRBV30 to TRBJ2-7; D is perhaps TRBD1 (6 bases). The starting material was whole blood, obtained in connection with sensitization to the hapten diphenylcyclopropenone (DPC). CDR3 sequence: CAWSEGVGSYEQYF. The CDR3 bases are TGTGCCTGGAGTGAGGGGGTGGGGTCCTACGAGCAGTACTTC.